This T cell receptor beta chain is from a study of cytomegalovirus exposure and HLA in healthy donors. Study background: An earlier analysis identified fewer than 130 million unique TCR beta sequences in 150 million to 200 million T cells.

Broader study findings: It emerged from a later analysis that several of the most significant clusters appeared to be linked to common viral pathogens. Presence/absence analyses supposed approximately even sequencing depth among donors. Reports credit the classifier with highly specific, highly sensitive diagnosis of cytomegalovirus status.

The PCR employed 60 Vbeta primers together with 13 Jbeta primers. Profiled with immunoSEQ multiplex PCR; TCRdb holds only in-frame clones, not every one. This repertoire includes some 30,000 clones. On this clone: Its antigen remains unidentified.

The CDR3 spans 13 residues. Germline V gene sequence: CDR1 MNHEY, CDR2 SMNVEV (reference sequence). V shed 6 bases and J shed 3 bases, with 11 bases lying between them. This sequence joins TRBV27 and TRBJ2-5; D not resolved. Sequenced material: PBMCs. This TCR was recovered from a female donor in good health and CMV-seronegative. CDR3 region: CASRTGLEETQYF. The DNA of the CDR3 is TGTGCCAGCAGAACTGGTTTAGAAGAGACCCAGTACTTC.